The clone carrying this TCR beta chain was seen once. Original processing methods: Nucleated cell number was recorded as an estimate derived from reference gene primer amplification. Only in-frame clones appear in the TCRdb table, and some are missing; sequencing was by immunoSEQ multiplex PCR. Clone size and V and J calls were adopted from that table, with D and trimming inferred from the DNA. The data show approximately 260,000 clones, roughly 90% seen once. This sample is part of a study of blood T cell repertoires in COVID-19. About the study: T cells, B-cell-depleted T cells, or PBMCs provided the cDNA or gDNA that served as material.

Self-reported history from a screening survey and questionnaire set each donor's cohort. Before being deemed recovered, Cohort 3 donors had two negative PCRs, clearance, or symptom resolution. CDR3 length: 15 residues. Germline lookup yields CDR1 GTSNPN and CDR2 SVGIG (reference sequence). After removal of 4 bases from V and 1 base from J, the junction contained 4 bases not matched to a gene. The specimen was PBMCs or T cells enriched from blood (not recorded which). The clonotype originates from a woman in her sixties or seventies who had recovered from COVID-19. This chain uses TRBV30 with TRBJ2-1, with 10 bases fitting TRBD2. This CDR3 is CAWTLSGRSYNEQFF. The CDR3 coding sequence is TGTGCCTGGACGCTTAGCGGGAGGTCCTACAATGAGCAGTTCTTC.